This T cell receptor beta chain was recovered during a study of cytomegalovirus exposure and HLA in healthy donors. About the study: Falling in the Caucasian-associated ancestry cluster were about four fifths of some 400 genotyped donors.

Study observations and caveats: Based on reports, TCR beta sequences accurately predicted HLA-A and HLA-B alleles for most subjects.

With respect to this clone: What it recognizes is unknown.

CDR1 and CDR2 (germline): LNHDA, SQIVND (reference sequence). Trimming pared 3 bases from V and 4 bases from J, leaving 7 bases between. This CDR3 contains 12 residues. The study ran its PCR with 60 Vbeta and 13 Jbeta primers. Authors' processing steps: Later work found about 80 million unique TCR beta chains, with 10 million to 14 million shared. The data were produced by immunoSEQ multiplex PCR, yet TCRdb's version contains in-frame clones alone and is incomplete. V and J calls and clone size follow that table, whereas D and trimming were derived from the DNA. The profile shows 90,000 to 150,000 clones, 73% of them singletons.

The source is a woman between 40 and 50 years old in good health and CMV-seronegative. The chain links TRBV19 to TRBJ2-7; D is unclear. The specimen was PBMCs. CDR3: CASSIGTYEQYF. The CDR3 DNA reads as TGTGCCAGTAGTATTGGCACATACGAGCAGTACTTC.